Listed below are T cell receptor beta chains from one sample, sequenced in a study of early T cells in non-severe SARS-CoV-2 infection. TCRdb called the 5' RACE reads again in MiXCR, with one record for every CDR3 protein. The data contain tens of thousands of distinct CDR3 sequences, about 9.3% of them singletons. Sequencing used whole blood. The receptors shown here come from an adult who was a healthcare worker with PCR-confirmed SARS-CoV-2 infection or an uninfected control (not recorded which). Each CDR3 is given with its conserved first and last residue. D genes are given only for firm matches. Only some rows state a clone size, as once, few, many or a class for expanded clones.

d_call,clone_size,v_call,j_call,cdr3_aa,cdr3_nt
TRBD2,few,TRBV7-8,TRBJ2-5,CASSSGRREQPWETQYF,TGTGCCAGCAGCTCGGGGCGGCGGGAGCAACCCTGGGAGACCCAGTACTTC
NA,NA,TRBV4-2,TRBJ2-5,CASRRGETQYF,TGTGCCAGCAGACGGGGGGAGACCCAGTACTTC
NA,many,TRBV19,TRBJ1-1,CASSIQVNTEAFF,TGTGCCAGTAGTATCCAGGTGAACACTGAAGCTTTCTTT
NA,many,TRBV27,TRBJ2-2,CASSQNTGELFF,TGTGCCAGCAGCCAAAACACCGGGGAGCTGTTTTTT
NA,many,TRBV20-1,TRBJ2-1,CSARDLGGDLHEQFF,TGCAGTGCTAGAGACTTGGGCGGGGACCTGCATGAGCAGTTCTTC
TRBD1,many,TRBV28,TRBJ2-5,CASRTGKETQYF,TGTGCCAGCCGGACAGGGAAAGAGACCCAGTACTTC
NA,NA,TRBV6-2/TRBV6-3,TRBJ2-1,CASSFMAGLGNEQFF,TGTGCCAGCAGTTTTATGGCAGGGCTAGGCAATGAGCAGTTCTTC
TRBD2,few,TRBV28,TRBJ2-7,CASSPGGTSGPSYEQYF,TGTGCCAGCAGTCCCGGGGGGACTAGCGGGCCCTCCTACGAGCAGTACTTC
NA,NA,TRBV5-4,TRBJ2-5,CASSSQPQETQYF,TGTGCCAGCAGCTCCCAACCTCAAGAGACCCAGTACTTC
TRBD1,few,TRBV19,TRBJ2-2,CASSKQGRTGELFF,TGTGCCAGTAGTAAACAGGGGCGGACCGGGGAGCTGTTTTTT
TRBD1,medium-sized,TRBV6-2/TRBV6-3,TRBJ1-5,CASRKGQAGQPQHF,TGTGCCAGCAGAAAGGGACAGGCGGGCCAGCCCCAGCATTTT
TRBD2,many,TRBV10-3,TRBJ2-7,CAISAPTSVRVYEQYF,TGTGCCATCAGCGCCCCCACTAGCGTGAGAGTCTACGAGCAGTACTTC
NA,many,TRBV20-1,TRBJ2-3,CSAVALQILTDTQYF,TGCAGTGCTGTTGCCCTGCAGATCCTCACAGATACGCAGTATTTT
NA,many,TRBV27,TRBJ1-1,CASSLTDNTEAFF,TGTGCCAGCAGTCTAACAGATAACACTGAAGCTTTCTTT
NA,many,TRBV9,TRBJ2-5,CASSPNPIRAETQYF,TGTGCCAGCAGCCCAAACCCGATTAGGGCAGAGACCCAGTACTTC
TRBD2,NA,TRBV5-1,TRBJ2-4,CASSLAALQTKNIQYF,TGCGCCAGCAGCCTAGCGGCCCTACAAACCAAAAACATTCAGTACTTC
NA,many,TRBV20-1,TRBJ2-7,CSARGESSREQYF,TGCAGTGCTAGAGGGGAATCTTCAAGGGAGCAGTACTTC
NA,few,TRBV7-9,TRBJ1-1,CASSSWFSGEAFF,TGTGCCAGCAGCTCCTGGTTTTCCGGGGAAGCTTTCTTT
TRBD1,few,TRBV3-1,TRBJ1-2,CASSQETGRASYGYTF,TGTGCCAGCAGCCAGGAGACAGGGAGGGCTTCTTATGGCTACACCTTC
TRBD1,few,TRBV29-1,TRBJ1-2,CSVDRQGAYGYTF,TGCAGCGTTGATCGGCAGGGGGCTTATGGCTACACCTTC
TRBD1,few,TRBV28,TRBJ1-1,CASRNTGTGRNTEAFF,TGTGCCAGCAGGAATACCGGGACAGGGCGGAACACTGAAGCTTTCTTT
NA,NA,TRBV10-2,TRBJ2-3,CASSLDRITDTQYF,TGCGCCAGCAGTTTGGATCGGATCACAGATACGCAGTATTTT
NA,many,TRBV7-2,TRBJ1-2,CASSLVGGGNYGYTF,TGTGCCAGCAGCTTAGTAGGTGGGGGCAACTATGGCTACACCTTC
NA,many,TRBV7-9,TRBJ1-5,CASSPPGGHNQPQHF,TGTGCCAGCAGCCCCCCGGGGGGCCACAATCAGCCCCAGCATTTT
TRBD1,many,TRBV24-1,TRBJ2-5,CATSDFKTGAGETQYF,TGTGCCACCAGTGATTTCAAGACAGGGGCTGGAGAGACCCAGTACTTC
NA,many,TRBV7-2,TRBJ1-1,CASSLGGRGLNTEAFF,TGTGCCAGCAGCTTAGGAGGCAGGGGATTAAACACTGAAGCTTTCTTT
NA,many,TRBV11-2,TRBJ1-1,CASTPGPEAFF,TGTGCCAGCACCCCTGGTCCTGAAGCTTTCTTT
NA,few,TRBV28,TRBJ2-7,CATRLRYEQYF,TGTGCCACCCGGCTCCGTTACGAGCAGTACTTC
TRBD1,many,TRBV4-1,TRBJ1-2,CASSQVRQGANYGYTF,TGCGCCAGCAGCCAAGTACGACAGGGGGCTAACTATGGCTACACCTTC
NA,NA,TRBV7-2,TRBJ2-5,CASSFSMAGPGLVQETQYF,TGTGCCAGCAGCTTTAGTATGGCTGGACCGGGACTCGTACAAGAGACCCAGTACTTC
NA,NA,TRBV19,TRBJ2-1,CASSIGSLASWYYNEQFF,TGTGCCAGTAGTATCGGAAGTCTGGCTAGCTGGTACTACAATGAGCAGTTCTTC
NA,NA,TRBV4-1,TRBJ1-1,CASSLYGVKRENTEAFF,TGCGCCAGCAGCCTTTACGGGGTGAAGAGGGAGAACACTGAAGCTTTCTTT
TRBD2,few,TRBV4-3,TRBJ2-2,CASSQDTLAGASNGELFF,TGCGCCAGCAGCCAAGATACGCTAGCGGGAGCTAGTAACGGGGAGCTGTTTTTT
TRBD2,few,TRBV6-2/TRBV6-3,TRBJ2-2,CASSYEGGYTGELFF,TGTGCCAGCAGTTATGAGGGAGGGTACACCGGGGAGCTGTTTTTT
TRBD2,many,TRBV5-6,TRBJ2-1,CASSSPSGRVHEQFF,TGTGCCAGCAGCTCCCCAAGCGGGAGGGTCCATGAGCAGTTCTTC
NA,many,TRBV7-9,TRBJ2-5,CASSLWAGVQETQYF,TGTGCCAGCAGCTTATGGGCAGGGGTTCAAGAGACCCAGTACTTC
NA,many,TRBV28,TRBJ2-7,CASQKSGRNYEQYF,TGTGCCAGCCAAAAAAGCGGACGGAACTACGAGCAGTACTTC
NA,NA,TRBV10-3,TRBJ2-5,CAISELAGSWETQYF,TGTGCCATCAGTGAGCTGGCAGGGAGTTGGGAGACCCAGTACTTC